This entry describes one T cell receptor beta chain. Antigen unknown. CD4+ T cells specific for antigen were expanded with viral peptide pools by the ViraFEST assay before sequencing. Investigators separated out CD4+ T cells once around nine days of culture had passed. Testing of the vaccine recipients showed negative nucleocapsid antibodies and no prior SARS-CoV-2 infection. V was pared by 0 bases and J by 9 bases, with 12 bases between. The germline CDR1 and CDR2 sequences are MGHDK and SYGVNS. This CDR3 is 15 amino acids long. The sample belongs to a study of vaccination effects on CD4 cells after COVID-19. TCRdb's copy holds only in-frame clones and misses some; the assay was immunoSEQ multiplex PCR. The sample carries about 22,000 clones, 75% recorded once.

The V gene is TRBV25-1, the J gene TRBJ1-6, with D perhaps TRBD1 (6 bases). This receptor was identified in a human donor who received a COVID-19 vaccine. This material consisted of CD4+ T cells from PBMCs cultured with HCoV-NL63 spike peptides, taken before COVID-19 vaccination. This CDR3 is CASSEYRGLGSPLHF. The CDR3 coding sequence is TGTGCCAGCAGTGAATATCGGGGGCTCGGTTCACCCCTCCACTTT. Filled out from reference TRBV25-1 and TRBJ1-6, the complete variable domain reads EADIYQTPRYLVIGTGKKITLECSQTMGHDKMYWYQQDPGMELHLIHYSYGVNSTEKGDLSSESTVSRIRTEHFPLTLESARPSHTSQYLCASSEYRGLGSPLHFGNGTRLTVT.